Listed here are 15 T cell receptor beta chains from one sample, sequenced in a study of blood T cells in healthy people across ages. Primers used in a second PCR of roughly 7 to 11 cycles were a sample-barcoded 5' primer and a J-beta primer mix. TCRdb re-derived calls from the 5' RACE reads in MiXCR, one entry per CDR3 protein. The data contain 850,000 to 1,000,000 distinct CDR3 sequences, around 46% of them singletons. Material for sequencing was blood. The origin of the receptors is a man aged 25 to 45 in good health.

This sequence joins TRBV6-6 and TRBJ2-7, with a weak D call TRBD2 (5 bases). TRBJ2-5 matches the DNA end more closely, so the J call is doubtful. CDR3 length equals 15 residues. The germline CDR1 and CDR2 sequences are MNHNY and SVGAGI (reference sequence). DNA for the CDR3: TGTGCCAGCAGTTCCCCGATAATCGGGGTAGAGACCCAGTACTTC. Translation: CASSSPIIGVETQYF.

V gene TRBV10-3 combines with J gene TRBJ2-1; TRBD2 matches 9 bases. Germline assignment: CDR1 ENHRY and CDR2 SYGVKD. The V and J ends lost 7 bases and 5 bases, in that order; junction bases with no gene match: 9. This CDR3 has 15 residues. The CDR3 reads CAITSKRGADNEQFF. DNA for the CDR3: TGTGCCATCACTTCAAAGCGGGGGGCCGACAATGAGCAGTTCTTC.

The chain joins TRBV12-3 or TRBV12-4 to TRBJ2-7; 9 bases align to TRBD1. V trimming: 6 bases; J trimming: 0 bases; junction bases outside the gene matches: 6. The CDR3 loop spans 15 amino acids. In DNA, the CDR3 is TGTGCCAGCAGGGGTGCGGGACAGGGCTCCTACGAGCAGTACTTC. Translated, it gives CASRGAGQGSYEQYF.

V and J are TRBV4-1 and TRBJ2-3; TRBD2 matches at 11 bases. This CDR3 contains 18 residues. CDR1 is MGHRA and CDR2 is YSYEKL in the germline V gene. J gave up 1 base and V 0 bases, and 6 bases lay outside the gene matches. CDR3 coding DNA: TGCGCCAGCAGCCAAGATACTAGCGGGGGCTGGGGCACAGATACGCAGTATTTT. Translating gives CASSQDTSGGWGTDTQYF.

The chain joins TRBV5-1 to TRBJ2-5; 8 nucleotides align to TRBD1. Losses at the gene ends were 4 bases for V and 5 bases for J; bases not matched to a gene: 7. CDR3 length: 14 residues. The V gene's germline CDR1 is SGHRS and CDR2 YFSETQ. The CDR3 bases are TGCGCCAGCAGCACCCAGACAGGGGATGAGACCCAGTACTTC. Translated: CASSTQTGDETQYF.

The chain employs TRBV29-1 and TRBJ2-5; D gene unclear. V lost 0 bases and J lost 4, with 0 bases in between. This CDR3 spans 10 amino acids. Germline CDR1 reads SQVTM; CDR2 reads ANQGSEA. CDR3 loop: CSVEEETQYF. The CDR3 region has the DNA TGCAGCGTTGAAGAAGAGACCCAGTACTTC.

This CDR3 is CASSLPTRQGGYGYTF. The CDR3 DNA reads TGTGCCAGCAGTTTACCTACCCGACAGGGAGGGTATGGCTACACCTTC. The chain carries TRBV12-3 or TRBV12-4 and TRBJ1-2, with 7 nucleotides matching TRBD1. The ends lost 2 bases at V and 5 bases at J; junction bases unmatched: 11. This CDR3 region has 16 residues.

A single count supports this clonotype. The V call is TRBV20-1, the J call TRBJ1-5, with D possibly TRBD1 on 6 matching bases. Germline CDR1 and CDR2: DFQATT and SNEGSKA (reference sequence). The CDR3 is 15 amino acids. The V end was cut by 0 bases, the J end by 4 bases, with 13 bases between. CDR3 bases: TGCAGTGCTAGAGATCCCAGGGGAGGTAATCAGCCCCAGCATTTT. It yields the protein CSARDPRGGNQPQHF.

The CDR3, as DNA: TGCGCCAGCAGCCAACAGGCAACCTACGAGCAGTACTTC. Translating gives CASSQQATYEQYF. This rearrangement joins TRBV4-1 to TRBJ2-7; D gene ambiguous. CDR3 size: 13 residues. V lost 2 bases, J lost 2 bases, and 7 bases lay in between. In germline, CDR1 is MGHRA, CDR2 YSYEKL.

The chain has TRBV6-2 or TRBV6-3 and TRBJ2-3; D possibly corresponds to TRBD1 (6 bases). Looked up from germline, CDR1 is MNHEY and CDR2 is SVGEGT. This CDR3 contains 15 residues. Trimming took 6 bases from V and 0 from J, leaving 13 bases between them. CDR3 residues: CASRDSGVSTDTQYF. The CDR3 region has the DNA TGTGCCAGCAGGGACTCAGGGGTTAGCACAGATACGCAGTATTTT.

In its sample, this clonotype was seen a few times. This chain joins TRBV6-1 and TRBJ2-3, with 9 bases lining up with TRBD2. The CDR3 extends over 15 amino acids. V was clipped by 3 bases and J by 4 bases; unmatched bases: 5. From germline, CDR1 is MNHNS and CDR2 SASEGT. The CDR3 loop is CASSEVGGGADTQYF. The CDR3 DNA reads as TGTGCCAGCAGTGAGGTGGGCGGGGGGGCAGATACGCAGTATTTT.

This clonotype was picked up a small number of times. The rearrangement links TRBV5-5 to TRBJ2-1; 9 positions match TRBD1. Losses at the gene ends were 2 bases for V and 5 bases for J; bases not matched to a gene: 5. CDR3 length equals 15 residues. Germline CDR1 reads SGHKS; CDR2 reads YYEKEE (reference sequence). CDR3 in amino acids: CASSFWDRVNNEQFF. The CDR3 coding sequence is TGTGCCAGCAGCTTTTGGGACAGGGTCAACAATGAGCAGTTCTTC.

As regards this clonotype: At one of its ends the junction is not consistent with the germline gene, which may arise from a read error. This chain connects TRBV20-1 to TRBJ2-5; TRBD1 matches at 10 bases. The J call could be wrong; TRBJ2-7 is a better fit for the DNA end. Germline V lookup: CDR1 DFQATT, CDR2 SNEGSKA (reference sequence). The CDR3 contains 13 residues. The CDR3 is CSAGDRGRYEQYF. CDR3 DNA: TGCAGTGCTGGAGACAGGGGGCGTTACGAGCAGTACTTC.

About this clonotype: This may be a read error: a much more frequent sequence differs by one nucleotide. The chain couples TRBV4-1 to TRBJ2-5; 7 bases are shared with TRBD2. The V and J ends lost 7 bases and 1 base, in that order; junction bases with no gene match: 9. There are 15 residues in the CDR3. Looked up from germline, CDR1 is MGHRA and CDR2 is YSYEKL. The CDR3 loop is CASKDRDYVQETQYF. CDR3 DNA: TGCGCCAGCAAGGACCGGGACTACGTCCAAGAGACCCAGTACTTC.

The chain combines TRBV12-3 or TRBV12-4 with TRBJ2-1; TRBD2 agrees at 13 bases. The DNA end lines up better with TRBJ2-7; the J call may be wrong. The CDR3 extends over 17 amino acids. DNA for the CDR3: TGTGCCACCCGAGGGGGACTAGCGGGGAGCTCCTACAATGAGCAGTACTTC. Translation: CATRGGLAGSSYNEQYF.